The clone carrying this T cell receptor (beta chain) has just a few counts. The record originates from a study of response to subunit inactivated influenza vaccine. This CDR3 is 14 amino acids long. Losses at the gene ends were 7 bases for V and 5 bases for J; bases not matched to a gene: 7. CDR1 is MNHEY, CDR2 SVGEGT, per germline. TCRdb used MiXCR to reprocess the RT-PCR reads, holding one entry per CDR3 protein. The sample has more than 550,000 distinct CDR3 sequences, about 10% seen once. This TCR derives from a man in his fifties or sixties who received an inactivated influenza vaccine. The chain links TRBV6-2 or TRBV6-3 to TRBJ2-5, with 10 bases aligning to TRBD2. The sequences come from PBMCs from blood, collected on the day of vaccination. The CDR3 loop is CASTASGSLETQYF. The CDR3 region has the DNA TGTGCCAGCACGGCTAGCGGGAGCTTGGAGACCCAGTACTTC.